This T cell receptor (beta chain) was observed in a study of OX40 agonist ivuxolimab in advanced cancers. Study-level points and caveats: Averaging showed that CD8+ T cells had more expanded clones than CD4+ did. Dose levels from 0.1 to 3.0 mg/kg saw CD4+ and CD8+ blood T cells expand clonally by week 6.

Note on this clone: The antigen is undetermined.

Trimming stripped 3 bases from V and 5 bases from J, with 8 bases between. Germline assignment: CDR1 MDHEN and CDR2 SYDVKM. The CDR3 is 13 residues long. Using immunoSEQ multiplex PCR, the repertoire was profiled, and TCRdb retains in-frame clones only, with some absent. The table includes about 35,000 clones, under 85% detected once. Sequenced material: CD4+ or CD8+ T cells sorted from blood, taken in a trial of the OX40 agonist ivuxolimab. This chain connects TRBV28 to TRBJ2-1; a possible D gene is TRBD1 (6 bases). This clonotype was obtained from an adult with an advanced solid tumor such as melanoma, head and neck, liver or kidney cancer. The CDR3 spells CASSFYRDNEQFF. The CDR3 bases are TGTGCCAGCAGTTTTTACAGGGACAATGAGCAGTTCTTC.